Given below is one TCR beta chain in context. In its sample, this clonotype was seen a few times. Its antigen remains undetermined. Qualities for individual bases were not recorded, and no much larger clone is one base off. This entry belongs to a study of identical twins (dated by TCRdb to about 2016). Background on the whole study: To test whether fetal clonotypes persist, the study used deep sequencing on TCR alpha and beta repertoires from monozygotic twins, unrelated adults of various ages, and cord blood. To rule out contamination, replicate twin experiments were performed at different times with different library preparation protocols. General study outcomes and caveats: Invariant T cells such as MAIT and iNKT could partly confound zero-insertion analyses, although diverse VJ usage argued against such confounding for most clonotypes. A weaker excess of twin sharing was found in beta out-of-frame sequences because the signal-to-noise ratio was lowered by fewer shared sequences. In monozygotic twins, recombination models systematically underestimated out-of-frame TCR alpha sharing, but the models matched the sharing seen between unrelated individuals. Abundant cord blood beta clonotypes carried fewer insertions; young adult naive repertoires showed a weaker similar trend, while memory repertoires showed none. Out-of-frame TCR alpha sequences shared between twins showed an excess of low generation-probability sequences compared with coincidental sharing between unrelated individuals. Conclusions relied on cross-sectional statistical analysis, since the same donors could not be followed over many years.

All donors were healthy Caucasians. Three pairs of female monozygotic twins, all aged roughly 18 to 29 years, made up the twin cohort. Miltenyi CD45RO+ enrichment and human naive T-cell isolation kits were used to isolate memory (CD45RO+) and naive T cells from PBMC. The library was built by means of 5' RACE. The sequencer was an Illumina HiSeq 2000. Template switching introduced a universal primer binding site; the final cDNA contained a unique molecular identifier, enabling accurate counting of TCR cDNA molecules. Specific primers in the conserved constant-segment region were used to synthesize first-strand cDNA for the TCR alpha and beta chains. To control for contamination, each cDNA library was double barcoded with a SMART-Mk sample barcode plus Illumina barcodes. TruSeq adapter sequences and Illumina sample barcodes were added in two successive PCR steps. TCR alpha and beta cDNA libraries were sequenced on the Illumina HiSeq platform with custom primers. The source study handled its data this way. Unique molecular identifiers were extracted from raw reads with MiGEC, and CDR3 positions were determined with MiXCR. For each individual, recombination models were inferred using an EM algorithm with the repgenHMM and IGoR tools. The tcR package in R was used for shared clonotype analysis, with sharing normalized by the product of cloneset sizes. To study raw recombination free of thymic and clonal selection effects, out-of-frame nonproductive sequences were analyzed. TCRdb handled the public reads itself, with Q25 trimming in fastp and clone calling in MiXCR, and kept productive beta chains. Each CDR3 protein gets just one entry, which takes the most common genes and DNA from the rows behind it. TCRdb's processing, not the authors' own work, is the source of the V and J calls. The sample table shows under 300,000 distinct CDR3 sequences, and roughly an eighth are seen once. Jointly, the top ten make up about 4.1% of the sample.

These records were also assigned to another study, of yellow fever vaccine responses in identical twins. As noted in the second study: The T cell response to vaccination in identical twins was reported by the authors to appear partly convergent and partly personalized. Focusing on identical twins, the study followed the T cell clones that responded to the vaccine, and did so with precision.

Sequencing was carried out using memory (CD45RO+) T cells sorted from blood. Explained via the paper, the cell subset or site label denotes: CD45RO+ enriched T cells. The sequence was collected from a woman aged 18-30 years in good health.

This receptor has the CDR3 CASSLAGINEKLFF. The DNA sequence is given as TGTGCCAGCAGTTTAGCAGGGATTAATGAAAAACTGTTTTTT. This chain joins TRBV28 to TRBJ1-4; D gene: possibly TRBD1, on 5 matching bases. V is cut by 2 bases and J by 4 bases, and the space between the germline ends is 8 bases. Inclusive of the bounding cysteine and phenylalanine, the CDR3 is 14 residues long. The only DNA kept is the CDR3, 42 bases in frame from the first base. CDR1 and CDR2, per the germline V gene, are MDHEN and SYDVKM.